This is a list of T cell receptor beta chains from one sample in a study of cytomegalovirus exposure and HLA in healthy donors. Produced via immunoSEQ multiplex PCR; TCRdb's table is partial and in-frame only. The sample holds roughly 50,000 clones, roughly nine tenths seen once. Sequencing was performed on PBMCs. Receptor source: a woman aged 18-29 years in good health and CMV-seropositive. Both conserved end residues are part of each CDR3. Each record gives: CDR3 DNA, CDR3 protein, V gene, J gene, D gene, clone size. The D gene is left open where the match is weak. Size tells how often a clone was seen (once, few, many) or the class of an expanded clone, and some rows leave it out.

CDR3nt: TGTGCCAGCAGACCTGTGGGACAGGGCGGCTACGAGCAGTACTTC
CDR3aa: CASRPVGQGGYEQYF
v_gene: TRBV27
j_gene: TRBJ2-7
d_gene: TRBD1
abundance: -

CDR3nt: TGTGCCAGCGGGGGGTCAGTCCTCAATCAGCCCCAGCATTTT
CDR3aa: CASGGSVLNQPQHF
v_gene: TRBV27
j_gene: TRBJ1-5
d_gene: -
abundance: -

CDR3nt: TGTGCCAGCAGTTTGCCCACAGGGAGAGGAACAGATACGCAGTATTTT
CDR3aa: CASSLPTGRGTDTQYF
v_gene: TRBV28
j_gene: TRBJ2-3
d_gene: -
abundance: -

CDR3nt: TGTGCCAGCTCACCAGAGAGGGACTATGGCTACACCTTC
CDR3aa: CASSPERDYGYTF
v_gene: TRBV18
j_gene: TRBJ1-2
d_gene: -
abundance: -

CDR3nt: TGTGCCACCCAGTCTAGCGGGGGGAAGTATGAGCAGTTCTTC
CDR3aa: CATQSSGGKYEQFF
v_gene: TRBV6-5
j_gene: TRBJ2-1
d_gene: TRBD2
abundance: once

CDR3nt: TGCGCCAGCAGCCAAGCGGGGGGGCGCACCTACAATGAGCAGTTCTTC
CDR3aa: CASSQAGGRTYNEQFF
v_gene: TRBV4-1
j_gene: TRBJ2-1
d_gene: TRBD2
abundance: -

CDR3nt: TGTGCCAGCAGCCTACACAGGGTCAATCAGCCCCAGCATTTT
CDR3aa: CASSLHRVNQPQHF
v_gene: TRBV7-2
j_gene: TRBJ1-5
d_gene: -
abundance: few

CDR3nt: TGTGCCAGCAGCTTGGTACAGGGGGACTATGGCTACACCTTC
CDR3aa: CASSLVQGDYGYTF
v_gene: TRBV5-4
j_gene: TRBJ1-2
d_gene: TRBD1
abundance: -

CDR3nt: TGTGCCAGCTCACCACCCCGTGGCGGGGGGGATAACTATGGCTACACCTTC
CDR3aa: CASSPPRGGGDNYGYTF
v_gene: TRBV18
j_gene: TRBJ1-2
d_gene: -
abundance: -

CDR3nt: TGTGCCAGCAGTTTAAACAGGGGGGGCAATCAGCCCCAGCATTTT
CDR3aa: CASSLNRGGNQPQHF
v_gene: TRBV27
j_gene: TRBJ1-5
d_gene: TRBD1
abundance: -

CDR3nt: TGTGCCTGGAGTAAAAGAAGGGGGCATATCTATGGCTACACCTTC
CDR3aa: CAWSKRRGHIYGYTF
v_gene: TRBV30
j_gene: TRBJ1-2
d_gene: TRBD1
abundance: -

CDR3nt: TGTGCCATCAGTGAGTCCTTCGGGACAGGGAACGGGGTTGGCTACACCTTC
CDR3aa: CAISESFGTGNGVGYTF
v_gene: TRBV10-3
j_gene: TRBJ1-2
d_gene: TRBD1
abundance: -

CDR3nt: TGTGCCAGCAGCTTAGTCTCAGGGTGGGAGACCCAGTACTTC
CDR3aa: CASSLVSGWETQYF
v_gene: TRBV11-2
j_gene: TRBJ2-5
d_gene: -
abundance: -

CDR3nt: TGTGCCAGCAGCGTAGGACAGGTCAACAACTATGGCTACACCTTC
CDR3aa: CASSVGQVNNYGYTF
v_gene: TRBV7-9
j_gene: TRBJ1-2
d_gene: TRBD1
abundance: -

CDR3nt: TGTGCCAGCAGCTTCGGACTAAAACTGTTTTTT
CDR3aa: CASSFGLKLFF
v_gene: TRBV7-2
j_gene: TRBJ1-4
d_gene: -
abundance: -

CDR3nt: TGTGCCAGCAGGCAACTCGGGACAGGGGGGTACGAGCAGTACTTC
CDR3aa: CASRQLGTGGYEQYF
v_gene: TRBV28
j_gene: TRBJ2-7
d_gene: TRBD1
abundance: -

CDR3nt: TGTGCCATCAGTGGGGAGCGCGCGAATCAGCCCCAGCATTTT
CDR3aa: CAISGERANQPQHF
v_gene: TRBV10-3
j_gene: TRBJ1-5
d_gene: -
abundance: -

CDR3nt: TGTGCCAGCAGTCATCTAGCGGGGGGGCCATCAGATACGCAGTATTTT
CDR3aa: CASSHLAGGPSDTQYF
v_gene: TRBV2
j_gene: TRBJ2-3
d_gene: TRBD2
abundance: -

CDR3nt: TGTGCCAGCAGTTTATCGGGGAATCAGCCCCAGCATTTT
CDR3aa: CASSLSGNQPQHF
v_gene: TRBV28
j_gene: TRBJ1-5
d_gene: -
abundance: -

CDR3nt: TGTGCCAGTGGCTTGAGGGACACTGAAGCTTTCTTT
CDR3aa: CASGLRDTEAFF
v_gene: TRBV19
j_gene: TRBJ1-1
d_gene: -
abundance: -

CDR3nt: TGTGCCAGCAGTTCATACGGGTCTGGACAGTCCAATCAGCCCCAGCATTTT
CDR3aa: CASSSYGSGQSNQPQHF
v_gene: TRBV28
j_gene: TRBJ1-5
d_gene: -
abundance: -

CDR3nt: TGTGCCAGCAGTTCCCAGCCTTTTCCGGACAGGGCTAACTATGGCTACACCTTC
CDR3aa: CASSSQPFPDRANYGYTF
v_gene: TRBV2
j_gene: TRBJ1-2
d_gene: TRBD1
abundance: -

CDR3nt: TGTGCCAGTATGACGACAGGCTACCCTGGGAACACTGAAGCTTTCTTT
CDR3aa: CASMTTGYPGNTEAFF
v_gene: TRBV19
j_gene: TRBJ1-1
d_gene: -
abundance: once

CDR3nt: TGTGCCTGGACTATACAGGGACGCAATCAGCCCCAGCATTTT
CDR3aa: CAWTIQGRNQPQHF
v_gene: TRBV30
j_gene: TRBJ1-5
d_gene: -
abundance: -

CDR3nt: TGTGCCAGCAGTACCGGGACAGGGTTTAAGCAGTACTTC
CDR3aa: CASSTGTGFKQYF
v_gene: TRBV27
j_gene: TRBJ2-7
d_gene: TRBD1
abundance: -

CDR3nt: TGCGCCAGCAGCTCACGACTAGCGGGAGATACCGGGGAGCTGTTTTTT
CDR3aa: CASSSRLAGDTGELFF
v_gene: TRBV4-1
j_gene: TRBJ2-2
d_gene: TRBD2
abundance: -

CDR3nt: TGTGCCAGCTCACCGACGGGGGAAGAAAAACTGTTTTTT
CDR3aa: CASSPTGEEKLFF
v_gene: TRBV18
j_gene: TRBJ1-4
d_gene: -
abundance: -

CDR3nt: TGTGCCAGCAGCAAATTGGACATCCTCATGAACACTGAAGCTTTCTTT
CDR3aa: CASSKLDILMNTEAFF
v_gene: TRBV5-6
j_gene: TRBJ1-1
d_gene: -
abundance: -

CDR3nt: TGTGCCAGCACCCCCGGGACACCAACTTGGGCAGATACGCAGTATTTT
CDR3aa: CASTPGTPTWADTQYF
v_gene: TRBV2
j_gene: TRBJ2-3
d_gene: -
abundance: -

CDR3nt: TGTGCCAGCAGTGAGACTAGCGGGGGGGCCACAGATACGCAGTATTTT
CDR3aa: CASSETSGGATDTQYF
v_gene: TRBV6-1
j_gene: TRBJ2-3
d_gene: TRBD2
abundance: -

CDR3nt: TGTGCCAGCAGCGATCTAGCGGGGGGAGTCAATGAGCAGTTCTTC
CDR3aa: CASSDLAGGVNEQFF
v_gene: TRBV6-4
j_gene: TRBJ2-1
d_gene: TRBD2
abundance: few

CDR3nt: TGTGCCACCAGCGACCCAGCGGGGGGATTTATCAATGAGCAGTTCTTC
CDR3aa: CATSDPAGGFINEQFF
v_gene: TRBV15
j_gene: TRBJ2-1
d_gene: TRBD2
abundance: -

CDR3nt: TGTGCCAGCAGATTGGCGGGGGAGACCGGGCATACGCAGTATTTT
CDR3aa: CASRLAGETGHTQYF
v_gene: TRBV6-4
j_gene: TRBJ2-3
d_gene: TRBD2
abundance: -

CDR3nt: TGTGCCAGCAGCTCCCGACTGGGCGGGGGGACCTACCAAGAGACCCAGTACTTC
CDR3aa: CASSSRLGGGTYQETQYF
v_gene: TRBV5-4
j_gene: TRBJ2-5
d_gene: TRBD2
abundance: -

CDR3nt: TGCGCCAGCAGTGTCCAGGGTGGATACCAAGAGACCCAGTACTTC
CDR3aa: CASSVQGGYQETQYF
v_gene: TRBV5-1
j_gene: TRBJ2-5
d_gene: -
abundance: -

CDR3nt: TGCAGCGTTGGAGCCACAGATACGCAGTATTTT
CDR3aa: CSVGATDTQYF
v_gene: TRBV29-1
j_gene: TRBJ2-3
d_gene: -
abundance: -

CDR3nt: TGTGCCAGCAGCCTGGACAGGGCTGGGGCCAACGTCCTGACTTTC
CDR3aa: CASSLDRAGANVLTF
v_gene: TRBV5-4
j_gene: TRBJ2-6
d_gene: TRBD1
abundance: once

CDR3nt: TGCGCCAGCAGCCAAGATTTTTCGAGCGGGGGGTCAGAGACCCAGTACTTC
CDR3aa: CASSQDFSSGGSETQYF
v_gene: TRBV4-3
j_gene: TRBJ2-5
d_gene: TRBD2
abundance: -

CDR3nt: TGTGCCAGCAGTCAGGACAGTCCCTATGGCTACACCTTC
CDR3aa: CASSQDSPYGYTF
v_gene: TRBV2
j_gene: TRBJ1-2
d_gene: -
abundance: -

CDR3nt: TGTGCCATCAAACCGGACAGGGCGGGCACTGAAGCTTTCTTT
CDR3aa: CAIKPDRAGTEAFF
v_gene: TRBV10-3
j_gene: TRBJ1-1
d_gene: TRBD1
abundance: -